This TCR beta chain was obtained from a study of blood T cell repertoires in COVID-19. The data were produced by immunoSEQ multiplex PCR, yet TCRdb's version contains in-frame clones alone and is incomplete. This sample has nearly 45,000 clones, with roughly three quarters found just once. V dropped 4 bases and J dropped 3 bases, with 13 bases sitting between them. CDR3 length equals 15 residues. The germline V gene has CDR1 MNHEY and CDR2 SVGEGT. The sample taken for sequencing was peripheral blood. This clonotype was obtained from a man in his 70s with acute or convalescent COVID-19. The chain carries TRBV6-2 or TRBV6-3 and TRBJ1-5, with D uncertain. The CDR3 is CASSSPDKYNQPQHF. For the CDR3, the DNA is TGTGCCAGCAGTTCCCCTGACAAGTACAATCAGCCCCAGCATTTT.